This TCR beta chain derives from a study of Tregs in tolerant kidney transplant recipients. In the study overall: Related graft donors supplied nonmyeloablative bone marrow transplants, and mixed chimerism was transient.

Profiling relied on immunoSEQ multiplex PCR, and the TCRdb table lists in-frame clones only, not all of them. The sample records 100,000 to 120,000 clones, 90% being singletons. The V segment lost 6 bases and the J segment 2 bases; nucleotides outside the gene matches: 6. In germline, CDR1 is SNHLY, CDR2 FYNNEI. This CDR3 is 15 amino acids long. Points from the study as a whole: The most relevant donor-specific Treg TCRbeta repertoire apparently came from expansion with activated donor B cells. Changing PCR primers prevented nucleotide comparison between some patients' samples. In tolerant patients, donor-specific Tregs outgrew total Tregs, suggesting antigen-driven expansion.

With respect to this clone: No antigen is known for it.

The input for sequencing was CD4+ T cells from blood, taken before the transplant. The TCR was taken from a human donor who received a combined kidney and bone marrow transplant. The chain links TRBV2 to TRBJ2-2; 7 bases match TRBD1. The CDR3 here is CASSGNRGNTGELFF. CDR3 nucleotides: TGTGCCAGCAGCGGAAACAGGGGTAACACCGGGGAGCTGTTTTTT.